The present T cell receptor (beta chain) was sequenced within a study of regulatory T cells in long-lasting Graves disease. Study results and caveats: Thyroid tissue went unstudied; only peripheral blood was examined. The study found persistent patients shared more public clonotypes (roughly 2,800) than new patients (around 1,000).

Arm-PCR of CDR3 regions with iRepertoire HTBI primers generated TCR beta libraries. TCRdb reprocessed the multiplex PCR reads via MiXCR and lists one record per CDR3 protein. The sample yields approximately 460,000 distinct CDR3 sequences, 16% seen once. Unmatched junction bases numbered 6, after V lost 0 bases and J lost 4 bases. The CDR3 has 17 residues. The germline gives CDR1 LGHDT, CDR2 YNNKEL (reference sequence). This clonotype has at least ten counts. The antigen remains unidentified. The time point denotes: newly diagnosed GD, antithyroid drugs for less than 3 months. The TCR library was made from RNA extracted from PBMCs. The same specimen was also included in a second study, on T cells in Graves' hyperthyroidism and ophthalmopathy. That publication notes: Graves' hyperthyroidism was deemed stable given no ophthalmopathy progression within 18 months. HTBI primers were used for first-round RT-PCR of the TCR CDR3.

This receptor was identified in a woman aged 25 to 39 with Graves disease. The V call is TRBV3-1, the J call TRBJ2-1, with 10 bases identical to TRBD2. The sequenced sample was peripheral blood mononuclear cells (PBMCs), obtained at new diagnosis, from a patient treated with antithyroid drugs. DNA for the CDR3: TGTGCCAGCAGCCAAGATGGTACTAGCGGGACGTACAATGAGCAGTTCTTC. It specifies CASSQDGTSGTYNEQFF.